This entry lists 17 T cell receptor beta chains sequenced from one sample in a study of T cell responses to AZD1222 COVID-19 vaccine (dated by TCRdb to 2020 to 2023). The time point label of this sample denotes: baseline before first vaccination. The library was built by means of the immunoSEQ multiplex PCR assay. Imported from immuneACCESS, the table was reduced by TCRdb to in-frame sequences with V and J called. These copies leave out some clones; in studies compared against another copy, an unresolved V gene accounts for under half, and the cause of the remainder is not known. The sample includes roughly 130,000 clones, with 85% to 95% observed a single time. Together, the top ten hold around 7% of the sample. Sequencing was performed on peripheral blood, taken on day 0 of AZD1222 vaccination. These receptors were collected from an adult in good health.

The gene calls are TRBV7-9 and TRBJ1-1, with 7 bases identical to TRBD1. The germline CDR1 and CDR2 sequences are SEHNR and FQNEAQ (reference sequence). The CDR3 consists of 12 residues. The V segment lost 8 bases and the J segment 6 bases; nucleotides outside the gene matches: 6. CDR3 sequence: CASSLGTAEAFF. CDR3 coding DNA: TGTGCCAGCTCGTTGGGGACAGCTGAAGCTTTCTTT.

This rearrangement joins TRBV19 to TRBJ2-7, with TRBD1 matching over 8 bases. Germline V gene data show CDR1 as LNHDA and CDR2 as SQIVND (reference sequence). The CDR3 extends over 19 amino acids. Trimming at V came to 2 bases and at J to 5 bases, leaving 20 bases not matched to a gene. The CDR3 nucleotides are TGTGCCAGTAGTATACGGGGACAGGTCCTTCCGCCTAGCGTAGACGAGCAGTACTTC. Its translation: CASSIRGQVLPPSVDEQYF.

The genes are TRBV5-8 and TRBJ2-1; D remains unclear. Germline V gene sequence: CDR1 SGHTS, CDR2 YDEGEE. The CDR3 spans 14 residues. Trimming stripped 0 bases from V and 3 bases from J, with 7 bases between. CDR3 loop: CASSLVGVYNEQFF. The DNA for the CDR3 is TGTGCCAGCAGCTTGGTAGGCGTCTACAATGAGCAGTTCTTC.

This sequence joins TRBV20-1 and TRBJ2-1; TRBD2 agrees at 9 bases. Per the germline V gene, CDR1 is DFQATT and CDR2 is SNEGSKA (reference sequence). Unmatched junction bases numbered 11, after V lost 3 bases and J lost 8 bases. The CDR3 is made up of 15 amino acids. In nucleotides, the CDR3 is TGCAGTGCTAGTGGGCTAGCGGGGATCGGAGATGAGCAGTTCTTC. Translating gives CSASGLAGIGDEQFF.

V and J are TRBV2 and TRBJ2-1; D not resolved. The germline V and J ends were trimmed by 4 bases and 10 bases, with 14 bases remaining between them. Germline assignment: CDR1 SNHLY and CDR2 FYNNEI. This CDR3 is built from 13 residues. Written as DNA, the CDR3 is TGTGCCAGCAGTGTAGGCAACCAATACGAGCAGTTCTTC. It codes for CASSVGNQYEQFF.

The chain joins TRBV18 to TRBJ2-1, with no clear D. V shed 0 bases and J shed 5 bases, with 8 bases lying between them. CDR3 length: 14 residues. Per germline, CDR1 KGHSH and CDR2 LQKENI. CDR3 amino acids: CASSPPGGDNEQFF. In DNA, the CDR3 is TGTGCCAGCTCACCACCAGGTGGCGACAATGAGCAGTTCTTC.

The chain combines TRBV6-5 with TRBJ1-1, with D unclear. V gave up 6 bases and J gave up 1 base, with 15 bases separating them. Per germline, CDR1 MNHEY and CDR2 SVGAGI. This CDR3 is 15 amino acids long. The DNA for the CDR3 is TGTGCCAGCAGCCTGAACCGGGCTCCGAACACTGAAGCTTTCTTT. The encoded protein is CASSLNRAPNTEAFF.

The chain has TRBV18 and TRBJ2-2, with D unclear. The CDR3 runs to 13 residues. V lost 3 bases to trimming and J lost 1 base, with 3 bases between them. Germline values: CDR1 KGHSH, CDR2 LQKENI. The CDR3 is CASSPGNTGELFF. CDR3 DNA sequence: TGTGCCAGCTCACCGGGGAACACCGGGGAGCTGTTTTTT.

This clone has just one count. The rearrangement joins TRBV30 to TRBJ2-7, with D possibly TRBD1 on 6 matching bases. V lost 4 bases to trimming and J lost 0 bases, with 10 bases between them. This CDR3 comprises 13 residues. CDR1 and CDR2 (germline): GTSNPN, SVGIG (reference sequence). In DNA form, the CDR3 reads TGTGCCTGGAACCGACAGGACTCCTACGAGCAGTACTTC. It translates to CAWNRQDSYEQYF. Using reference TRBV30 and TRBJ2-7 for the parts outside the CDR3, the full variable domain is SQTIHQWPATLVQPVGSPLSLECTVEGTSNPNLYWYRQAAGRGLQLLFYSVGIGQISSEVPQNLSASRPQDRQFILSSKKLLLSDSGFYLCAWNRQDSYEQYFGPGTRLTVT.

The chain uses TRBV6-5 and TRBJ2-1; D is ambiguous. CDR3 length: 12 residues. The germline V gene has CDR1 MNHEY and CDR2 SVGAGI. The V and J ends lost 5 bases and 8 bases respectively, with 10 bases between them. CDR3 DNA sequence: TGTGCCAGCAGTCCCCGGGTGGATGAGCAGTTCTTC. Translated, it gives CASSPRVDEQFF.

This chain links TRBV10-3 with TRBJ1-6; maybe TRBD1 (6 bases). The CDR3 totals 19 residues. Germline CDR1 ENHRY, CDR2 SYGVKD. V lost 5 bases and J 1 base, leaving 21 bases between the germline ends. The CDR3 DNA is TGTGCCATCAGTCGACGGGGGGCAACAATCGGGTCCTATAATTCACCCCTCCACTTT. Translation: CAISRRGATIGSYNSPLHF.

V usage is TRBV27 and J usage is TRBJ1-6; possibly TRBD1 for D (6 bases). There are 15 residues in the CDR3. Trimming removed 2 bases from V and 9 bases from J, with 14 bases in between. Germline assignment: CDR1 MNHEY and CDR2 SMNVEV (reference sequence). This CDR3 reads CASSLGYREASPLHF. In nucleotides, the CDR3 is TGTGCCAGCAGTTTAGGGTACAGGGAGGCTTCACCCCTCCACTTT.

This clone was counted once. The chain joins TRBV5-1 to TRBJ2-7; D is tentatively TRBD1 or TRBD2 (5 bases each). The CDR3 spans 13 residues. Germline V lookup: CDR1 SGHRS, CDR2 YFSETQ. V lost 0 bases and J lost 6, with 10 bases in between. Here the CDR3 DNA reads TGCGCCAGCAGCTTGGGCAGGGCGGGCGAGCAGTACTTC. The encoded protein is CASSLGRAGEQYF.

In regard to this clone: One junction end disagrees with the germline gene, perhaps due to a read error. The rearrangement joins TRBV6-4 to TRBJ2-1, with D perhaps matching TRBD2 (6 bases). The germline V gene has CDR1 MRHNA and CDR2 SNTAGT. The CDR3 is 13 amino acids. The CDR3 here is CASSEALGGRLLF. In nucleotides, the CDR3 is TGTGCCAGCAGTGAGGCCCTCGGAGGGAGACTGCTCTTC.

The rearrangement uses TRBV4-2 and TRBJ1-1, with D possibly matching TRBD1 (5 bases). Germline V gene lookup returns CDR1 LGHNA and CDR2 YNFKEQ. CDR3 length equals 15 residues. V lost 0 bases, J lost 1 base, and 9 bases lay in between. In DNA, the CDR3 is TGTGCCAGCAGCCAAGATAGACAGCGGAACACTGAAGCTTTCTTT. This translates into CASSQDRQRNTEAFF.

The DNA of the CDR3 is TGTGCCAGCAGTTCCCCGGGACAGGGGCATTCACCCCTCCACTTT. This sequence encodes CASSSPGQGHSPLHF. The chain couples TRBV28 to TRBJ1-6, with TRBD1 matching 10 bases. This CDR3 contains 15 residues. V was pared by 4 bases and J by 8 bases, with 5 bases of the junction left unmatched. Germline values: CDR1 MDHEN, CDR2 SYDVKM.

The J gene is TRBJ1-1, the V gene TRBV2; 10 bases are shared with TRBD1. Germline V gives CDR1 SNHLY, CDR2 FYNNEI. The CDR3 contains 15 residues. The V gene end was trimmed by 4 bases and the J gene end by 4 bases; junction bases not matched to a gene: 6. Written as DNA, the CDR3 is TGTGCCAGCAGTGCCAGGACAGGGGGGGGCACTGAAGCTTTCTTT. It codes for CASSARTGGGTEAFF.